The T cell receptor (beta chain) under discussion was sequenced for a study of blood T cell repertoires in COVID-19. Study overall: T cells, B-cell-depleted T cells, or PBMCs supplied cDNA or gDNA.

This clone was counted once. V lost 1 base and J 2 bases, leaving 15 bases between the germline ends. This CDR3 is 16 amino acids long. CDR1 is SGHRS and CDR2 is YFSETQ in the germline V gene. Generated by immunoSEQ multiplex PCR, the TCRdb table keeps only in-frame clones and is missing some. The data contain about 270,000 clones, 75% to 90% of them singletons. This sequence originates from a woman aged 18-29 years who had recovered from COVID-19. Sequencing input: PBMCs or T cells enriched from blood (not recorded which). The chain recombines TRBV5-1 with TRBJ1-1; D is uncertain. The CDR3 reads CASSLSFGFGNTEAFF. CDR3 in DNA: TGCGCCAGCAGCTTGTCCTTCGGGTTTGGAAACACTGAAGCTTTCTTT.